This T cell receptor beta chain was found in a study of regulatory T cells in long-lasting Graves disease. Study-level information: Antithyroid drugs had been taken by newly diagnosed Graves' patients for under 3 months.

Arm-PCR of CDR3 regions and iRepertoire HTBI primers were used to build TCR beta libraries. Via MiXCR, TCRdb re-called the multiplex PCR reads, giving one row per CDR3 protein. The table has a few hundred thousand distinct CDR3 sequences, roughly 12% seen once; the top ten hold over 15%. Sample time point: newly diagnosed GD, antithyroid drugs for less than 3 months. RNA extracted from PBMCs served as the sequencing template. The CDR3 length is 15 residues. Germline values: CDR1 LGHNA, CDR2 YNFKEQ. V was shortened by 4 bases and J by 8 bases, with 20 bases between the two germline ends. This sample also appeared in a second study, on T cells in Graves' hyperthyroidism and ophthalmopathy. From that paper: HTBI primers drove first-round RT-PCR of the TCR CDR3.

V and J are TRBV4-2 and TRBJ1-2; TRBD1 is a possible D gene (5 bases). The sequencing used peripheral blood mononuclear cells (PBMCs), collected at new diagnosis, from a patient treated with antithyroid drugs. This sequence originates from a woman in her late teens or twenties with Graves disease. This CDR3 is CASSPNGDGVKGYTF. The CDR3 DNA follows: TGTGCCAGCAGCCCTAATGGGGACGGTGTTAAGGGCTACACCTTC.